These 6 T cell receptor beta chains came from one sample sequenced in a study of T cells in localized non-small cell lung cancer. TCRdb's copy holds only in-frame clones and misses some; the assay was immunoSEQ multiplex PCR. The sample contains a few thousand clones, about 29% of which appear only once. Sample: lung tumor tissue, taken before any cancer treatment. These receptor sequences come from a woman aged 40-69 years with stage I squamous cell lung carcinoma.

The chain combines TRBV7-2 with TRBJ2-2; D is unclear. Germline values: CDR1 SGHTA, CDR2 FQGNSA. The CDR3 runs to 13 residues. V was pared by 2 bases and J by 5 bases, with 6 bases between. This chain's CDR3 is CASSLTATGELFF. The DNA for the CDR3 is TGTGCCAGCAGCTTAACGGCGACCGGGGAGCTGTTTTTT.

The V and J genes are TRBV18 and TRBJ2-5, with D unresolved. The V and J ends lost 1 base and 1 base respectively, with 4 bases between them. CDR1 is KGHSH and CDR2 is LQKENI in the germline V gene. The CDR3 spans 13 residues. CDR3 sequence: CASSPLVQETQYF. CDR3 sequence (DNA): TGTGCCAGCTCACCACTGGTCCAAGAGACCCAGTACTTC.

This clone was detected only a few times. One end of the junction is discordant with germline, which a read error may explain. This chain joins TRBV6-8 and TRBJ1-2; D remains unclear. Germline V gene data show CDR1 as MNHGY and CDR2 as SAAAGT. The CDR3 is made up of 15 amino acids. The CDR3 DNA is TGTGCCAGCAGTGACTCGACGGGTACTGGCTATGGCTACACCTTC. This sequence encodes CASSDSTGTGYGYTF.

The sample holds a few counts of this clone. This sequence joins TRBV6-8 and TRBJ1-1; tentatively, D is TRBD1 (6 bases). Deletions cut 8 bases from V and 0 bases from J, with 10 bases between. The CDR3 is made up of 13 amino acids. The germline V gene encodes CDR1 MNHGY and CDR2 SAAAGT. This CDR3 reads CASWGHLNTEAFF. The CDR3 bases are TGTGCCAGCTGGGGACACCTGAACACTGAAGCTTTCTTT.

This chain joins TRBV6-8 and TRBJ1-5; 8 positions match TRBD1. This CDR3 comprises 17 residues. Trimming at V came to 5 bases and at J to 2 bases, leaving 11 bases not matched to a gene. Germline CDR1 MNHGY, CDR2 SAAAGT. For the CDR3, the DNA is TGTGCCAGCAGTGCCCAGACAGGGGATTGGGGCAATCAGCCCCAGCATTTT. Translation gives CASSAQTGDWGNQPQHF.

A few counts support this clone. The chain uses TRBV27 and TRBJ2-1; 10 nucleotides agree with TRBD2. The CDR3 has 15 amino acids. Trimming removed 6 bases from V and 1 base from J; junction bases left unmatched: 3. From germline, CDR1 is MNHEY and CDR2 SMNVEV (reference sequence). The CDR3 region is CASSFSGRSYNEQFF. CDR3 nucleotide sequence: TGTGCCAGCAGCTTTAGCGGGAGGTCCTACAATGAGCAGTTCTTC.